This T cell receptor beta chain was found in a study of T-cell reconstitution after alpha-beta-depleted transplantation in children. Trimming cost V 4 bases and J 7 bases, with 7 bases left between them. Germline assignment: CDR1 LGHDT and CDR2 YNNKEL (reference sequence). The CDR3 is 12 amino acids. Unique molecular identifiers were incorporated during preparation of the TCRbeta library. TCRdb reprocessed the PCR reads via MiXCR and lists one record per CDR3 protein. The sample records more than 400,000 distinct CDR3 sequences, roughly an eighth being singletons. V is TRBV3-1 and J is TRBJ2-2; a possible D gene is TRBD2 (5 bases). The clonotype was recovered from a female patient younger than 10 who had a stem cell transplant for aplastic anemia, so the T cells may come from the graft donor. The input for sequencing was PBMCs, mostly from graft donor cells, taken 180 days after TCRalphabeta/CD19-depleted stem cell transplant. Here the CDR3 reads CASSLRVGELFF. For the CDR3, the DNA is TGTGCCAGCAGCCTGAGGGTCGGGGAGCTGTTTTTT.